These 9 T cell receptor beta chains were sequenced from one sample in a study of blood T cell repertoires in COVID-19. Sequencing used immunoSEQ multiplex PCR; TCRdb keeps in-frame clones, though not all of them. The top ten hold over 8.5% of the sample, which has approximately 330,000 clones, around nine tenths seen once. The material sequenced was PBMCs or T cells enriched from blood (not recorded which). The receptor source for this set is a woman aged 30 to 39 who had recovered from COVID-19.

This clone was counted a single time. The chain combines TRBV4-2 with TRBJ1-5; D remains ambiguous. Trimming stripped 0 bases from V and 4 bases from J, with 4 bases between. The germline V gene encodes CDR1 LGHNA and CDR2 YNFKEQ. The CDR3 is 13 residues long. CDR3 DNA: TGTGCCAGCAGCCAAGATTCGAATCAGCCCCAGCATTTT. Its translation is CASSQDSNQPQHF.

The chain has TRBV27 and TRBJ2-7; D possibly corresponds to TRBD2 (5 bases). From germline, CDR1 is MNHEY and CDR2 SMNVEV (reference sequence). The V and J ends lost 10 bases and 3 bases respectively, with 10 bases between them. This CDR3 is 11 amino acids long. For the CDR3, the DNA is TGTGCCAACTGGGAGATCTACGAGCAGTACTTC. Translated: CANWEIYEQYF.

The DNA for the CDR3 is TGCGCCAGCAGCTTCGGGGTCGGCCAGCCCCAGCATTTT. Amino acids: CASSFGVGQPQHF. This chain connects TRBV5-1 to TRBJ1-5, with no clear D. The germline CDR1 and CDR2 sequences are SGHRS and YFSETQ. The CDR3 covers 13 residues. V dropped 2 bases and J dropped 7 bases, with 10 bases sitting between them.

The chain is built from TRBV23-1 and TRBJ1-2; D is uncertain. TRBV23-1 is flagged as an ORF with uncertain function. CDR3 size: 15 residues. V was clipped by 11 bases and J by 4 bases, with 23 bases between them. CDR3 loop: CAAYDRKEAPYGYTF. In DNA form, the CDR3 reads TGCGCCGCATATGATCGTAAGGAAGCGCCCTATGGCTACACCTTC.

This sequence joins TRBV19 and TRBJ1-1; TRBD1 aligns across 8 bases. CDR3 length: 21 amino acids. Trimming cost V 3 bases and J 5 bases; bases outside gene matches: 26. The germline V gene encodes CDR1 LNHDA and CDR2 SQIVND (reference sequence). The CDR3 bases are TGTGCCAGTAGTATGAAAGGACAGGGATTGTATAGTTCGAGGGGAAATACTGAAGCTTTCTTT. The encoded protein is CASSMKGQGLYSSRGNTEAFF.

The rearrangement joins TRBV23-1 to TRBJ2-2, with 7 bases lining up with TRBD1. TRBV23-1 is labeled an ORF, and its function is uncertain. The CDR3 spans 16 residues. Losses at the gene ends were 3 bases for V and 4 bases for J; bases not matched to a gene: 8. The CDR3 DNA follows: TGCGCCAGCAGTCATGGGGACAGAGTGAGCACCGGGGAGCTGTTTTTT. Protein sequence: CASSHGDRVSTGELFF.

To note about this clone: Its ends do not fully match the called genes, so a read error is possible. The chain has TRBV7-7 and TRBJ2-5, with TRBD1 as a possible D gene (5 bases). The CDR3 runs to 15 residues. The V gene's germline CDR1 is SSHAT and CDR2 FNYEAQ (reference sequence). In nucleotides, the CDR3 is TGTGCTAGCAGCTTAGGTCAGGGTGGTTCGGAGACCCAGTACTTC. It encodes CASSLGQGGSETQYF.

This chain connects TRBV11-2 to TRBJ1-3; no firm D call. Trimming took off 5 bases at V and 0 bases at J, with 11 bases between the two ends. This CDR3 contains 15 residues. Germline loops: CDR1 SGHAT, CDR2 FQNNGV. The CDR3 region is CASSLTLTSGNTIYF. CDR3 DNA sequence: TGTGCCAGCAGCCTTACACTAACCTCTGGAAACACCATATATTTT.

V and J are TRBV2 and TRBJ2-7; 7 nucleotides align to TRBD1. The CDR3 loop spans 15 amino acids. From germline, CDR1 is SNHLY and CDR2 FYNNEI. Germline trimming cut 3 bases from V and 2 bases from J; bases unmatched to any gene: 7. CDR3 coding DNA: TGTGCCAGCAGTGAGGGGGAGACAGGGACCTACGAGCAGTACTTC. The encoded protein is CASSEGETGTYEQYF.